This T cell receptor (beta chain) was identified in a study of blood T cell repertoires in COVID-19. The wider study: The samples span acute and convalescent COVID-19 from the United States, Italy and Spain.

The CDR3 extends over 14 amino acids. V was cut by 2 bases and J by 9 bases, with 14 bases left in between. From germline, CDR1 is SGHNT and CDR2 YYREEE (reference sequence). Original analysis: Reference gene primer amplification in the assay estimated nucleated cell counts. Sequencing was performed with immunoSEQ multiplex PCR; in TCRdb, only in-frame clones are kept and a portion is missing. The D gene and trimming were derived from the DNA, and the V and J assignments and clone size from that table. The sample lists 140,000 to 150,000 clones, about 85% occurring once. This chain connects TRBV5-4 to TRBJ1-4; D call uncertain. The receptor was isolated from a human donor in a cohort sampled during active COVID-19. The material sequenced was peripheral blood. CDR3 in amino acids: CASSLGVLPQKLFF. DNA for the CDR3: TGTGCCAGCAGCTTAGGAGTTCTCCCCCAAAAACTGTTTTTT.